The 3 T cell receptor beta chains given below trace back to one sample, sequenced in a study of blood T cells in healthy people across ages. Next came a second PCR, run for about 6 to 11 cycles, which used a sample-barcoded 5' primer along with a J-beta primer mix. TCRdb reprocessed the 5' RACE reads via MiXCR and lists one record per CDR3 protein. Of some 730,000 distinct CDR3 sequences listed, 22% were seen once; the top ten hold about 22%. Sequenced sample: blood. The receptors derive from a man aged 70-80 years in good health.

This clonotype was detected only a few times. The V and J genes are TRBV5-1 and TRBJ2-5, with 8 bases that match TRBD2. The germline CDR1 and CDR2 sequences are SGHRS and YFSETQ. V trimming: 9 bases; J trimming: 0 bases; junction bases outside the gene matches: 10. The CDR3 covers 15 residues. The CDR3 sequence is CATQPGLEYQETQYF. Written as DNA, the CDR3 is TGCGCCACCCAGCCGGGACTAGAGTACCAAGAGACCCAGTACTTC.

This chain links TRBV27 with TRBJ2-1; 8 bases are shared with TRBD2. J lost 6 bases, V lost 0 bases, and 4 bases had no gene match. Germline CDR1 and CDR2: MNHEY and SMNVEV (reference sequence). The CDR3 is made up of 15 amino acids. CDR3 loop: CASSLSAGAVNEQFF. The CDR3 nucleotides are TGTGCCAGCAGTTTATCAGCGGGGGCCGTCAATGAGCAGTTCTTC.

The chain couples TRBV20-1 to TRBJ2-7; 8 bases are a match to TRBD2. CDR1 and CDR2 from the germline V gene are DFQATT and SNEGSKA (reference sequence). Trimming removed 1 base from V and 3 bases from J; junction bases left unmatched: 5. This CDR3 has 14 amino acids. The chain's CDR3 is CSARAPSGRYEQYF. CDR3 DNA: TGCAGTGCTAGAGCGCCTAGCGGGCGCTACGAGCAGTACTTC.